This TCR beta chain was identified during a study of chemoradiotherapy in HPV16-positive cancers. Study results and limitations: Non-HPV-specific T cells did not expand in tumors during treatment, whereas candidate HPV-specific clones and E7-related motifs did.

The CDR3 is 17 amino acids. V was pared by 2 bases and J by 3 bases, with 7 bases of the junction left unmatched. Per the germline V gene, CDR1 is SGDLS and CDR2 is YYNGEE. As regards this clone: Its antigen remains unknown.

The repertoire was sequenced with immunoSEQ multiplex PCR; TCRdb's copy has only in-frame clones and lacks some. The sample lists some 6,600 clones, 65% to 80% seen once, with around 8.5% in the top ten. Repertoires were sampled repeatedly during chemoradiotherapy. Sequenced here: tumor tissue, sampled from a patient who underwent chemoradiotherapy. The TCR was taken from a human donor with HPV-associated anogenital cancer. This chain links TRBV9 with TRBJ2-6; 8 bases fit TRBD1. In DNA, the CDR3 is TGTGCCAGCAGCGTTGGACAGGGAATTTATGGGGCCAACGTCCTGACTTTC. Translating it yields CASSVGQGIYGANVLTF.